Listed here are 30 T cell receptor beta chains from one sample, sequenced in a study of blood T cell repertoires in COVID-19 (dated by TCRdb to about 2020). Libraries were prepared through the immunoSEQ multiplex PCR assay. Here the immuneACCESS table is served through TCRdb, limited to in-frame sequences with V and J called. Missing clones are a known gap in these copies; in checked studies unresolved V genes cover under half, and the rest lacks a known reason. The sample includes around 360,000 clones, with more than 70% observed a single time. The top ten hold approximately 1.8% of the sample. Sequencing was carried out using PBMCs or T cells enriched from blood (not recorded which). The origin of the receptors is a man between 35 and 55 years old in a cohort exposed to, infected with or recovered from COVID-19 (not recorded which).

This sequence joins TRBV7-8 and TRBJ2-5; D is unclear. Trimming removed 1 base at V and 3 bases at J, with 6 bases between. The CDR3 runs 13 residues. The germline V gene encodes CDR1 SGHVS and CDR2 FQNEAQ. CDR3: CASSLGVEETQYF. In DNA form, the CDR3 reads TGTGCCAGCAGCTTAGGAGTGGAAGAGACCCAGTACTTC.

V usage is TRBV4-1 and J usage is TRBJ2-7; 9 positions match TRBD1. Trimming at V came to 3 bases and at J to 7 bases, leaving 1 base not matched to a gene. CDR3 length: 12 amino acids. Germline values: CDR1 MGHRA, CDR2 YSYEKL. The CDR3 region has the DNA TGCGCCAGCAGCCAGACAGGGGGAGAGCAGTACTTC. Protein: CASSQTGGEQYF.

The chain has TRBV4-2 and TRBJ2-4, with D possibly TRBD1 on 5 matching bases. Trimming removed 0 bases at V and 9 bases at J, with 12 bases between. Germline CDR1 and CDR2: LGHNA and YNFKEQ. This CDR3 has 14 residues. The CDR3 DNA sequence: TGTGCCAGCAGCCAAGATCCCAGGGCGAGCATTCAGTACTTC. Its protein product is CASSQDPRASIQYF.

The rearrangement uses TRBV2 and TRBJ2-7; D unclear. Trimming removed 6 bases from V and 1 base from J, with 10 bases in between. The germline V gene has CDR1 SNHLY and CDR2 FYNNEI. The CDR3 is made up of 13 amino acids. CDR3 amino acids: CASRVSGSYEQYF. The CDR3 bases are TGTGCCAGCAGGGTCTCGGGTTCCTACGAGCAGTACTTC.

This chain connects TRBV16 to TRBJ1-5; possibly TRBD1 for D (6 bases). The germline V and J ends were trimmed by 0 bases and 6 bases, with 18 bases remaining between them. The CDR3 sequence is 17 residues long. Germline V CDR1 and CDR2: KGHSY, FQNENV. CDR3 sequence (DNA): TGTGCCAGCAGCCAATCTTCCCGGACAGCCCAAAGTCAGCCCCAGCATTTT. It is translated as CASSQSSRTAQSQPQHF.

This clone was seen once. The genes are TRBV5-1 and TRBJ2-6, with unresolved D. Germline V gene sequence: CDR1 SGHRS, CDR2 YFSETQ. This CDR3 spans 14 amino acids. Trimming stripped 6 bases from V and 2 bases from J, with 9 bases between. The CDR3 spells CASTSQAGANVLTF. As DNA, the CDR3 is TGCGCCAGCACCAGTCAGGCTGGGGCCAACGTCCTGACTTTC.

The chain is built from TRBV11-2 and TRBJ1-5, with TRBD1 identical over 12 bases. Looked up from germline, CDR1 is SGHAT and CDR2 is FQNNGV. The CDR3 runs 15 residues. Losses at the gene ends were 5 bases for V and 6 bases for J; bases not matched to a gene: 5. CDR3 coding DNA: TGTGCCAGCAGCGCGGGACAGGGGGCGACTCAGCCCCAGCATTTT. This encodes CASSAGQGATQPQHF.

The gene calls are TRBV18 and TRBJ1-4; no clear D. Germline values: CDR1 KGHSH, CDR2 LQKENI. The germline V and J ends were trimmed by 6 bases and 7 bases, with 12 bases remaining between them. CDR3 length: 13 amino acids. The CDR3 coding sequence is TGTGCCAGCTCTCCAACGGGGAGTGAAAAACTGTTTTTT. Amino acids: CASSPTGSEKLFF. The full variable domain, rest sourced from reference TRBV18 and TRBJ1-4, is NAGVMQNPRHLVRRRGQEARLRCSPMKGHSHVYWYRQLPEEGLKFMVYLQKENIIDESGMPKERFSAEFPKEGPSILRIQQVVRGDSAAYFCASSPTGSEKLFFGSGTQLSVL.

This chain's CDR3 is CASRPQVENEQFF. In DNA, the CDR3 is TGTGCCAGCAGACCACAGGTGGAGAATGAGCAGTTCTTC. J is TRBJ2-1 and V is TRBV6-5; D is perhaps TRBD1 (5 bases). The CDR3 is 13 amino acids. CDR1 is MNHEY and CDR2 is SVGAGI in the germline V gene. V dropped 6 bases and J dropped 7 bases, with 13 bases sitting between them.

The V and J genes are TRBV5-1 and TRBJ2-3; D is possibly TRBD2 (6 bases). This CDR3 region has 14 residues. Germline V CDR1 and CDR2: SGHRS, YFSETQ. Between the trimmed V and J ends, which lost 1 base and 3 bases, there was a span of 9 bases. This CDR3 is CASSLRERTDTQYF. The CDR3 nucleotides are TGCGCCAGCAGCTTGCGGGAGAGGACAGATACGCAGTATTTT.

The chain joins TRBV24-1 to TRBJ2-2; 10 nucleotides agree with TRBD1. This CDR3 is built from 16 residues. CDR1 is KGHDR and CDR2 is SFDVKD in the germline V gene. The V segment lost 3 bases and the J segment 7 bases; nucleotides outside the gene matches: 7. CDR3 sequence: CATSDPRQGANGELFF. The CDR3 DNA reads TGTGCCACCAGTGATCCCCGACAGGGGGCGAACGGGGAGCTGTTTTTT.

This clone was detected once. The V gene is TRBV24-1, the J gene TRBJ1-5, with D maybe TRBD1 (6 bases). V shed 5 bases and J shed 5 bases, with 12 bases lying between them. The CDR3 contains 14 residues. CDR1 KGHDR and CDR2 SFDVKD come from the germline V gene. The CDR3 coding sequence is TGTGCCACCAGTGCTGTGGGGGCTCATCAGCCCCAGCATTTT. This sequence encodes CATSAVGAHQPQHF.

The chain joins TRBV15 to TRBJ1-3; 7 bases fit TRBD1. After removal of 1 base from V and 0 bases from J, the junction contained 3 bases not matched to a gene. This CDR3 has 16 amino acids. Germline CDR1 LNHNV, CDR2 YYDKDF (reference sequence). The CDR3 coding sequence is TGTGCCACCAGCAGAGGCGGGACAGTCTCTGGAAACACCATATATTTT. Residues: CATSRGGTVSGNTIYF. Based on the CDR3 plus reference TRBV15 and TRBJ1-3, the full variable domain is DAMVIQNPRYQVTQFGKPVTLSCSQTLNHNVMYWYQQKSSQAPKLLFHYYDKDFNNEADTPDNFQSRRPNTSFCFLDIRSPGLGDTAMYLCATSRGGTVSGNTIYFGEGSWLTVV.

The chain uses TRBV11-2 and TRBJ2-7; TRBD1 matches at 8 bases. Germline loops: CDR1 SGHAT, CDR2 FQNNGV. The trim removed 4 bases at V and 3 bases at J, leaving 5 bases unmatched. CDR3 size: 14 residues. The CDR3 here is CASSWGQESYEQYF. The CDR3 DNA sequence: TGTGCCAGCAGCTGGGGACAGGAGAGCTACGAGCAGTACTTC.

This chain joins TRBV6-5 and TRBJ1-4; maybe TRBD1 (6 bases). CDR3 length: 13 amino acids. V lost 7 bases and J lost 9, with 15 bases in between. CDR1 and CDR2 from the germline V gene are MNHEY and SVGAGI. For the CDR3, the DNA is TGTGCCAGCAACGGGAGGACAGTCAAAAAACTGTTTTTT. Protein product: CASNGRTVKKLFF.

The rearrangement joins TRBV10-3 to TRBJ1-5; TRBD1 is a possible D gene (6 bases). The CDR3 consists of 13 residues. Trimming cost V 10 bases and J 4 bases, with 14 bases left between them. Germline CDR1 reads ENHRY; CDR2 reads SYGVKD. The CDR3 bases are TGTGCCAACTCGGACAGTGGTAATCAGCCCCAGCATTTT. Amino acid sequence: CANSDSGNQPQHF.

The chain couples TRBV6-1 to TRBJ1-5; D is perhaps TRBD1 (5 bases). The V and J ends lost 2 bases and 5 bases respectively, with 10 bases between them. This CDR3 region has 14 residues. Looked up from germline, CDR1 is MNHNS and CDR2 is SASEGT. CDR3 DNA: TGTGCCAGCAGTGAATTCCCGGGGGATCAGCCCCAGCATTTT. Translating it yields CASSEFPGDQPQHF.

CDR3 amino acids: CASSISAVNTGELFF. In DNA form, the CDR3 reads TGTGCCAGTAGTATATCAGCGGTGAACACCGGGGAGCTGTTTTTT. J is TRBJ2-2 and V is TRBV19; D might be TRBD2 (5 bases). The V and J ends lost 2 bases and 1 base respectively, with 8 bases between them. CDR1 is LNHDA and CDR2 is SQIVND in the germline V gene (reference sequence). The CDR3 has 15 amino acids.

This clone has only one observation. The chain is built from TRBV6-5 and TRBJ2-5; 7 nucleotides match TRBD1. The length of the CDR3 is 15 residues. The junction had 7 bases not matched to a gene; V was cut back by 6 bases and J by 0 bases. Germline CDR1 is MNHEY and CDR2 is SVGAGI. The chain's CDR3 is CASSAGQANQETQYF. The CDR3 DNA sequence: TGTGCCAGCAGCGCAGGACAGGCGAACCAAGAGACCCAGTACTTC.

This clone was seen just once. The rearrangement joins TRBV7-6 to TRBJ2-2; 9 nucleotides align to TRBD2. The V gene's germline CDR1 is SGHVS and CDR2 FNYEAQ. The CDR3 runs 17 residues. With 1 base clipped from V and 0 bases from J, the junction kept 3 bases outside the gene matches. CDR3 sequence: CASSLVPSGANTGELFF. CDR3 DNA: TGTGCCAGCAGCTTAGTTCCTAGCGGGGCGAACACCGGGGAGCTGTTTTTT.

With respect to this clone: Other DNA sequences of this sample code for an identical CDR3. V usage is TRBV5-1 and J usage is TRBJ1-5; D call uncertain. Trimming pared 0 bases from V and 4 bases from J, leaving 8 bases between. Germline CDR1 is SGHRS and CDR2 is YFSETQ. CDR3 length: 14 amino acids. The CDR3 loop reads CASSLGEGNQPQHF. DNA for the CDR3: TGCGCCAGCAGCTTGGGTGAGGGAAATCAGCCCCAGCATTTT.

The chain recombines TRBV13 with TRBJ2-7; D perhaps matches TRBD1 (8 bases). Trimming removed 5 bases from V and 3 bases from J, with 17 bases in between. The CDR3 is made up of 15 amino acids. From germline, CDR1 is PRHDT and CDR2 FYEKMQ (reference sequence). CDR3 DNA sequence: TGTGCCAGCAGCCCCACAGGGGGAGGGCTCTACGAGCAGTACTTC. It yields the protein CASSPTGGGLYEQYF.

V usage is TRBV29-1 and J usage is TRBJ2-2, with 11 bases fitting TRBD2. CDR1 is SQVTM, CDR2 ANQGSEA, per germline. The CDR3 totals 14 residues. V was pared by 6 bases and J by 7 bases, with 7 bases of the junction left unmatched. In nucleotides, the CDR3 is TGCAGCGTGGCGACTAGCGGGGTGGACGGGGAGCTGTTTTTT. Translated, it gives CSVATSGVDGELFF.

This chain joins TRBV10-1 and TRBJ2-5; D is possibly TRBD1 (5 bases). The CDR3 runs 15 residues. The V end lost 3 bases, the J end lost 1 base, and 12 bases lay between the germline ends. Germline CDR1 is WNHNN and CDR2 is SYGVQD (reference sequence). In nucleotides, the CDR3 is TGCGCCAGCAGTGAAATTCAGGGTGGCCAAGAGACCCAGTACTTC. Translation: CASSEIQGGQETQYF.

This sequence joins TRBV4-1 and TRBJ1-3; TRBD1 agrees at 9 bases. The CDR3 is 17 amino acids. The J segment lost 1 base and the V segment lost 5 bases, leaving 9 bases of the junction unmatched. Germline CDR1 MGHRA, CDR2 YSYEKL. The CDR3 DNA follows: TGCGCCAGCAGCTCTCGGGACAGGGATCCTTCTGGAAACACCATATATTTT. Its protein is CASSSRDRDPSGNTIYF.

The rearrangement joins TRBV6-1 to TRBJ1-2, with 9 bases identical to TRBD1. V lost 2 bases, J lost 4 bases, and 2 bases stayed unmatched. Germline lookup yields CDR1 MNHNS and CDR2 SASEGT. The CDR3 has 14 amino acids. The CDR3 DNA reads TGTGCCAGCAGTGAACCGGGACAGGGCTATGGCTACACCTTC. Translated, it gives CASSEPGQGYGYTF.

Comments on this clone: The identical CDR3 is also encoded by other nucleotide sequences in the sample. The chain employs TRBV27 and TRBJ1-6, with a tentative D call TRBD1 (6 bases). Looked up from germline, CDR1 is MNHEY and CDR2 is SMNVEV (reference sequence). V shed 4 bases and J shed 10 bases, with 8 bases lying between them. The CDR3 covers 12 residues. The CDR3 coding sequence is TGTGCCAGCAGTTACAGGGACTCACCCCTCCACTTT. Translation: CASSYRDSPLHF.

The gene calls are TRBV7-9 and TRBJ1-2; 9 bases fit TRBD1. The CDR3 extends over 13 amino acids. Trimming at V came to 7 bases and at J to 6 bases, leaving 6 bases not matched to a gene. From germline, CDR1 is SEHNR and CDR2 FQNEAQ (reference sequence). CDR3 residues: CASTPGQGHGYTF. The CDR3 DNA reads as TGTGCCAGCACGCCGGGACAGGGCCATGGCTACACCTTC.

The rearrangement links TRBV4-1 to TRBJ2-1; D not certain. CDR3 length equals 22 residues. In germline, CDR1 is MGHRA, CDR2 YSYEKL. V was clipped by 0 bases and J by 0 bases, with 27 bases between them. CDR3 coding DNA: TGCGCCAGCAGCCAAGATTTCTCCAGATCCAAACTATTTATAAGCTCCTACAATGAGCAGTTCTTC. Protein product: CASSQDFSRSKLFISSYNEQFF.

The CDR3 protein is CASSIRGQGAEYQPQHF. The CDR3 nucleotides read TGTGCCAGTAGTATACGGGGACAGGGGGCGGAGTATCAGCCCCAGCATTTT. V gene TRBV19 combines with J gene TRBJ1-5; 12 positions agree with TRBD1. The V gene end was trimmed by 2 bases and the J gene end by 5 bases; junction bases not matched to a gene: 7. Germline CDR1 LNHDA, CDR2 SQIVND (reference sequence). There are 17 residues in the CDR3.